This T cell receptor beta chain was retrieved from a study of cytomegalovirus exposure and HLA in healthy donors. Study-wide results and limits: Immune exposure was documented only through CMV serostatus. The study listed 164 cytomegalovirus-associated TCR beta chains. The authors assumed roughly uniform sequencing depth across donors for presence/absence analyses.

On this clone: Antigen: not known.

The CDR3 contains 16 residues. The trim removed 0 bases at V and 2 bases at J, leaving 5 bases unmatched. Germline CDR1 and CDR2: LGHNA and YNFKEQ. 13 Jbeta primers and 60 Vbeta primers were used for the PCR. The data were produced by immunoSEQ multiplex PCR, yet TCRdb's version contains in-frame clones alone and is incomplete. The sample holds approximately 190,000 clones; about four fifths are singletons and the top ten take around an eighth. The rearrangement uses TRBV4-2 and TRBJ2-3, with TRBD2 matching over 7 bases. This clonotype was sampled from a woman in her twenties or thirties in good health and CMV-seropositive. Source material: PBMCs. The CDR3: CASSQDFSGVTDTQYF. The CDR3 coding sequence is TGTGCCAGCAGCCAAGATTTCAGCGGGGTCACAGATACGCAGTATTTT.